This T cell receptor (beta chain) emerged from a study of blood T cell repertoires in COVID-19. Overall study: The United States, Italy and Spain supplied acute and convalescent COVID-19 samples. Sample material is recorded as cDNA or gDNA derived from T cells, B-cell-depleted T cells, or PBMCs.

Per the original data handling: Counts of nucleated cells, estimated from reference gene primer amplification, were obtained. Clones were sequenced by immunoSEQ multiplex PCR, and TCRdb holds only the in-frame ones, with some missing. V, J and clone size reflect that table, while D and trimming were determined from the DNA. The sample consists of approximately 300,000 clones, about 82% of them appearing once. The CDR3 has 14 amino acids. Trimming stripped 1 base from V and 2 bases from J, with 7 bases between. CDR1 and CDR2 (germline): SGHRS, YFSETQ. The sequence derives from a woman aged 45-60 years with acute or convalescent COVID-19. Source material: peripheral blood. The rearrangement links TRBV5-1 to TRBJ1-3; weak D call: TRBD1 (5 bases). CDR3: CASSLSGTGNTIYF. As DNA, the CDR3 is TGCGCCAGCAGCTTGTCAGGGACTGGAAACACCATATATTTT.